What follows are 31 T cell receptor beta chains derived from one specimen sequenced in a study of blood T cell repertoires in COVID-19. Data came from immunoSEQ multiplex PCR; TCRdb stores just in-frame clones and leaves some out. The sample carries approximately 170,000 clones, 70% to 90% recorded once. Specimen: peripheral blood. The receptors derive from a man aged 18 to 35 who had recovered from COVID-19.

The chain is built from TRBV5-1 and TRBJ2-5, with D maybe TRBD2 (6 bases). The CDR3 is 16 residues long. V was clipped by 9 bases and J by 4 bases, with 25 bases between them. Germline V gene data show CDR1 as SGHRS and CDR2 as YFSETQ. Here the CDR3 DNA reads TGCGCCACCGGTCCGGGAACTCCCGGGGGAGGAGAGACCCAGTACTTC. Translating it yields CATGPGTPGGGETQYF. Full variable domain (remainder filled in from reference TRBV5-1 and TRBJ2-5): KAGVTQTPRYLIKTRGQQVTLSCSPISGHRSVSWYQQTPGQGLQFLFEYFSETQRNKGNFPGRFSGRQFSNSRSEMNVSTLELGDSALYLCATGPGTPGGGETQYFGPGTRLLVL.

This sequence joins TRBV29-1 and TRBJ1-2; TRBD1 matches at 7 bases. Germline loops: CDR1 SQVTM, CDR2 ANQGSEA. The trim removed 2 bases at V and 5 bases at J, leaving 11 bases unmatched. This CDR3 has 15 residues. CDR3 in amino acids: CSVEPEQGTAYGYTF. CDR3 sequence (DNA): TGCAGCGTTGAACCCGAACAGGGGACGGCTTATGGCTACACCTTC.

The sample holds one count of this clone. The chain recombines TRBV6-5 with TRBJ1-2, with TRBD1 matching 7 bases. This CDR3 has 13 amino acids. Germline V gene lookup returns CDR1 MNHEY and CDR2 SVGAGI. J was trimmed by 8 bases and V by 3 bases; bases with no gene match: 6. The CDR3 DNA reads TGTGCCAGCAGTTATAAAGGGGGCGCCGGCTACACCTTC. Amino acid sequence: CASSYKGGAGYTF.

The V and J genes are TRBV20-1 and TRBJ1-2; D is unclear. The CDR3 loop spans 14 amino acids. Trimming pared 3 bases from V and 1 base from J, leaving 12 bases between. Germline assignment: CDR1 DFQATT and CDR2 SNEGSKA (reference sequence). The CDR3 DNA sequence: TGCAGTGCTAGTCCCCACACGAATAACTATGGCTACACCTTC. As protein: CSASPHTNNYGYTF.

This chain uses TRBV19 with TRBJ2-1; 10 positions match TRBD2. The CDR3 length is 16 residues. Trimming cost V 5 bases and J 8 bases; bases outside gene matches: 12. Germline CDR1 is LNHDA and CDR2 is SQIVND (reference sequence). CDR3 nucleotides: TGTGCCAGTAGTTCCCAGCGGGAGGGCCTTAGGGATGAGCAGTTCTTC. This translates into CASSSQREGLRDEQFF.

The chain is built from TRBV30 and TRBJ2-2; no firm D call. Trimming left V 4 bases short and J 6 bases short, with 12 bases between. The CDR3 consists of 13 residues. Germline V gives CDR1 GTSNPN, CDR2 SVGIG (reference sequence). This chain's CDR3 is CAWNQNSPGELFF. The CDR3 nucleotides read TGTGCCTGGAACCAAAATAGCCCCGGGGAGCTGTTTTTT.

The gene calls are TRBV5-6 and TRBJ2-7; maybe TRBD2 (6 bases). This CDR3 has 11 amino acids. Per the germline V gene, CDR1 is SGHDT and CDR2 is YYEEEE. The V and J ends lost 7 bases and 4 bases respectively, with 9 bases between them. The CDR3 loop is CASGRGYEQYF. The CDR3 coding sequence is TGTGCCAGCGGGCGGGGTTACGAGCAGTACTTC.

The gene calls are TRBV2 and TRBJ2-7; 11 bases align to TRBD1. The V gene's germline CDR1 is SNHLY and CDR2 FYNNEI. The CDR3 length is 15 residues. V shed 6 bases and J 3 bases; nucleotides not matched to a gene: 7. For the CDR3, the DNA is TGTGCCAGCAGGGGGACAGGGGGAAGGAGCTACGAGCAGTACTTC. Protein product: CASRGTGGRSYEQYF.

V usage is TRBV4-3 and J usage is TRBJ1-1; 8 bases line up with TRBD1. The germline CDR1 and CDR2 sequences are LGHNA and YSLEER. With V trimmed by 4 bases and J by 1 base, 11 bases remained unmatched. The length of the CDR3 is 17 residues. CDR3 nucleotide sequence: TGCGCCAGCAGCCCTTCTACAGGGGGTGGTGGGAACACTGAAGCTTTCTTT. Its translation is CASSPSTGGGGNTEAFF.

The rearrangement links TRBV11-2 to TRBJ2-5; TRBD2 agrees at 7 bases. CDR3 size: 13 residues. Germline V CDR1 and CDR2: SGHAT, FQNNGV. Germline trimming cut 5 bases from V and 4 bases from J; bases unmatched to any gene: 4. In nucleotides, the CDR3 is TGTGCCAGCAGCCCTCGACTAGCAGAGACCCAGTACTTC. Protein product: CASSPRLAETQYF.

This clone has more than one count but fewer than ten. The rearrangement uses TRBV7-2 and TRBJ1-1, with 7 nucleotides matching TRBD1. CDR3 size: 14 residues. Germline loops: CDR1 SGHTA, CDR2 FQGNSA. V was clipped by 6 bases and J by 3 bases; unmatched bases: 7. CDR3 residues: CASRAGTAYTEAFF. CDR3 nucleotide sequence: TGTGCCAGCAGAGCCGGGACAGCTTACACTGAAGCTTTCTTT. Combining the CDR3 with reference TRBV7-2 and TRBJ1-1 gives the whole variable domain GAGVSQSPSNKVTEKGKDVELRCDPISGHTALYWYRQSLGQGLEFLIYFQGNSAPDKSGLPSDRFSAERTGGSVSTLTIQRTQQEDSAVYLCASRAGTAYTEAFFGQGTRLTVV.

This clone was picked up one time. The rearrangement links TRBV3-1 (or the pseudogene TRBV3-2) to TRBJ2-7; D remains ambiguous. The germline V gene has CDR1 LGHDT and CDR2 YNNKEL (reference sequence). The CDR3 spans 13 residues. V was clipped by 1 base and J by 4 bases, with 8 bases between them. The CDR3 DNA is TGTGCCAGCAGCCAAGCCACGGTATACGAGCAGTACTTC. Protein sequence: CASSQATVYEQYF.

This clone was detected only once. The chain links TRBV18 to TRBJ2-1; TRBD2 matches 9 bases. This CDR3 contains 15 residues. Germline V lookup: CDR1 KGHSH, CDR2 LQKENI. V dropped 3 bases and J dropped 7; count of bases not matched to a gene: 7. CDR3 DNA: TGTGCCAGCTCACCCCTAGCGGGACCGACGAATGAGCAGTTCTTC. Protein sequence: CASSPLAGPTNEQFF. The complete variable domain, with remaining parts taken from reference TRBV18 and TRBJ2-1, reads NAGVMQNPRHLVRRRGQEARLRCSPMKGHSHVYWYRQLPEEGLKFMVYLQKENIIDESGMPKERFSAEFPKEGPSILRIQQVVRGDSAAYFCASSPLAGPTNEQFFGPGTRLTVL.

V is TRBV6-5 and J is TRBJ1-1; D not resolved. The germline V gene encodes CDR1 MNHEY and CDR2 SVGAGI. CDR3 length equals 13 residues. The V end lost 4 bases, the J end lost 1 base, and 7 bases lay between the germline ends. The DNA of the CDR3 is TGTGCCAGCAGTTTATATCGGAACACTGAAGCTTTCTTT. Protein product: CASSLYRNTEAFF.

This clone was counted only a few times. The chain couples TRBV7-6 to TRBJ2-7; the D gene is possibly TRBD1 (6 bases). Germline-derived CDR1 and CDR2 are SGHVS and FNYEAQ. CDR3 size: 14 residues. V was pared by 2 bases and J by 2 bases, with 10 bases between. Here the CDR3 DNA reads TGTGCCAGCAGCTTAACACAGGGTCCCTACGAGCAGTACTTC. This encodes CASSLTQGPYEQYF.

This chain links TRBV7-2 with TRBJ2-1, with TRBD2 matching over 15 bases. Germline V gene sequence: CDR1 SGHTA, CDR2 FQGNSA. The CDR3 spans 18 residues. Trimming took 5 bases from V and 8 from J; bases not matched to a gene: 13. This chain's CDR3 is CASSLILGLAGGSDEQFF. CDR3 DNA: TGTGCCAGCAGCCTAATCCTGGGACTAGCGGGAGGATCCGATGAGCAGTTCTTC. Full variable domain (rest looked up from reference TRBV7-2 and TRBJ2-1): GAGVSQSPSNKVTEKGKDVELRCDPISGHTALYWYRQSLGQGLEFLIYFQGNSAPDKSGLPSDRFSAERTGGSVSTLTIQRTQQEDSAVYLCASSLILGLAGGSDEQFFGPGTRLTVL.

CDR3: CASSQDTGTLYGYTF. The CDR3 nucleotides read TGCGCCAGCAGCCAAGATACAGGAACCCTTTATGGCTACACCTTC. This chain connects TRBV4-3 to TRBJ1-2, with D possibly being TRBD1 (5 bases). The ends were cut back, 0 bases at V and 5 bases at J, with 13 bases in the middle. The CDR3 spans 15 residues. The V gene's germline CDR1 is LGHNA and CDR2 YSLEER.

The chain employs TRBV11-2 and TRBJ2-1; 14 bases are shared with TRBD2. Germline loops: CDR1 SGHAT, CDR2 FQNNGV. The CDR3 consists of 17 residues. V gave up 1 base and J gave up 6 bases; unmatched junction bases: 5. The CDR3, as DNA: TGTGCCAGCAGCTTAGGGACTAGCGGGAGGTCTCTCAATGAGCAGTTCTTC. Its translation: CASSLGTSGRSLNEQFF.

This clone was seen once. This chain links TRBV5-4 with TRBJ2-1, with 9 bases matching TRBD2. In germline, CDR1 is SGHNT, CDR2 YYREEE (reference sequence). V gave up 2 bases and J gave up 2 bases; unmatched junction bases: 11. The CDR3 length is 18 residues. The CDR3 sequence is CASSFKLSTSGAYNEQFF. The CDR3 coding sequence is TGTGCCAGCAGCTTCAAACTTTCGACTAGCGGAGCCTACAATGAGCAGTTCTTC.

The chain is built from TRBV7-2 and TRBJ2-7; TRBD2 matches at 8 bases. Germline V lookup: CDR1 SGHTA, CDR2 FQGNSA. The junction had 7 bases not matched to a gene; V was cut back by 2 bases and J by 4 bases. The CDR3 runs 15 residues. CDR3 region: CASSLMAGGPYEQYF. In DNA, the CDR3 is TGTGCCAGCAGCTTAATGGCGGGGGGACCGTACGAGCAGTACTTC.

This chain joins TRBV27 and TRBJ2-2; 15 bases agree with TRBD2. Germline V lookup: CDR1 MNHEY, CDR2 SMNVEV (reference sequence). With 5 bases clipped from V and 3 bases from J, the junction kept 13 bases outside the gene matches. The CDR3 runs 20 residues. The CDR3 DNA reads as TGTGCCAGCAGTGCGCAACCGGGACTAGCGGGAGGCCTATACACCGGGGAGCTGTTTTTT. Translating it yields CASSAQPGLAGGLYTGELFF.

This clone was observed a handful of times. The gene calls are TRBV28 and TRBJ2-7, with D maybe TRBD2 (6 bases). The CDR3 sequence is 14 residues long. The germline CDR1 and CDR2 sequences are MDHEN and SYDVKM. The V and J ends lost 10 bases and 3 bases respectively, with 19 bases between them. DNA for the CDR3: TGTGCCACCGAGTTAACGGGAGCCCTCTACGAGCAGTACTTC. Residues: CATELTGALYEQYF. The variable domain in full, completed from reference TRBV28 and TRBJ2-7, reads DVKVTQSSRYLVKRTGEKVFLECVQDMDHENMFWYRQDPGLGLRLIYFSYDVKMKEKGDIPEGYSVSREKKERFSLILESASTNQTSMYLCATELTGALYEQYFGPGTRLTVT.

This sequence joins TRBV27 and TRBJ2-2, with unresolved D. CDR1 MNHEY and CDR2 SMNVEV come from the germline V gene (reference sequence). This CDR3 spans 13 amino acids. V was pared by 2 bases and J by 13 bases, with 14 bases between. CDR3 residues: CASSLATPNRLFF. The DNA of the CDR3 is TGTGCCAGCAGTTTAGCAACCCCAAATAGGCTGTTTTTT.

The chain has TRBV7-9 and TRBJ2-3, with TRBD2 matching 13 bases. After removal of 6 bases from V and 4 bases from J, the junction contained 4 bases not matched to a gene. This CDR3 is built from 15 residues. Germline lookup yields CDR1 SEHNR and CDR2 FQNEAQ (reference sequence). The CDR3 protein is CASRGLAGVADTQYF. The CDR3 DNA sequence: TGTGCCAGCAGAGGACTAGCGGGAGTGGCAGATACGCAGTATTTT.

This rearrangement joins TRBV11-2 to TRBJ2-7; 13 positions agree with TRBD2. Germline loops: CDR1 SGHAT, CDR2 FQNNGV. The CDR3 extends over 15 amino acids. The V gene end was trimmed by 5 bases and the J gene end by 3 bases; junction bases not matched to a gene: 4. CDR3 nucleotide sequence: TGTGCCAGCAGCCCACGGACTAGCGGGAGCTACGAGCAGTACTTC. This sequence encodes CASSPRTSGSYEQYF. The full variable domain, in which reference TRBV11-2 and TRBJ2-7 provide the parts outside the CDR3, is EAGVAQSPRYKIIEKRQSVAFWCNPISGHATLYWYQQILGQGPKLLIQFQNNGVVDDSQLPKDRFSAERLKGVDSTLKIQPAKLEDSAVYLCASSPRTSGSYEQYFGPGTRLTVT.

The genes are TRBV5-6 and TRBJ2-5; D gene unclear. CDR1 is SGHDT and CDR2 is YYEEEE in the germline V gene. The CDR3 consists of 14 residues. Trimming took 4 bases from V and 5 from J, leaving 15 bases between them. DNA for the CDR3: TGTGCCAGCAGCCTGGGTAGTAAGTCGGAGACCCAGTACTTC. It translates to CASSLGSKSETQYF.

The rearrangement joins TRBV7-8 to TRBJ2-2, with 11 nucleotides matching TRBD2. V trimming: 4 bases; J trimming: 0 bases; junction bases outside the gene matches: 1. In germline, CDR1 is SGHVS, CDR2 FQNEAQ. The CDR3 consists of 16 residues. The CDR3 sequence: CASSYSGRANTGELFF. CDR3 DNA sequence: TGTGCCAGCAGCTATAGCGGGAGGGCGAACACCGGGGAGCTGTTTTTT.

CDR3 sequence (DNA): TGTGCCACCCGGGAAGTAGTTAGCACAGATACGCAGTATTTT. Protein sequence: CATREVVSTDTQYF. The J gene is TRBJ2-3, the V gene TRBV2; perhaps TRBD2 as D (5 bases). The V gene's germline CDR1 is SNHLY and CDR2 FYNNEI. V lost 10 bases and J lost 0, with 14 bases in between. There are 14 residues in the CDR3.

The rearrangement links TRBV29-1 to TRBJ2-7; D may be TRBD2 (7 bases). This CDR3 is built from 13 residues. V was pared by 4 bases and J by 0 bases, with 10 bases between. In germline, CDR1 is SQVTM, CDR2 ANQGSEA. The CDR3 nucleotides are TGCAGCGTTGGGGGGGGCCTCTCCTACGAGCAGTACTTC. Its translation is CSVGGGLSYEQYF.

This chain links TRBV9 with TRBJ1-1; D ambiguous. The CDR3 consists of 12 residues. Germline CDR1 and CDR2: SGDLS and YYNGEE. Deletions cut 4 bases from V and 1 base from J, with 5 bases between. The DNA for the CDR3 is TGTGCCAGCAGCACTACGAACACTGAAGCTTTCTTT. It codes for CASSTTNTEAFF.

The V and J genes are TRBV28 and TRBJ2-4; perhaps TRBD1 as D (6 bases). The ends were cut back, 1 base at V and 4 bases at J, with 8 bases in the middle. The CDR3 length is 14 residues. The germline V gene encodes CDR1 MDHEN and CDR2 SYDVKM. In DNA form, the CDR3 reads TGTGCCAGCAGTTTATCAGGGGCAAAAAACATTCAGTACTTC. The encoded protein is CASSLSGAKNIQYF.